This TCR beta chain was recovered during a study of Ad26.COV2.S vaccination and SARS-CoV-2 variants. Regarding the study as a whole: Placebo recipients had lower spike-specific TCR breadth than vaccine recipients.

Trimming removed 6 bases from V and 5 bases from J, with 22 bases in between. CDR3 length equals 16 residues. Per the germline V gene, CDR1 is SGHRS and CDR2 is YFSETQ. This table comes from immunoSEQ multiplex PCR, and its TCRdb copy is limited to in-frame clones, with some not included. The sample consists of roughly 700,000 clones, roughly nine tenths of them appearing once. Treatment defined: about 20 received Ad26.COV2.S at low or high dose, single or two shots; several received placebo; per-sample allocation not given. On day 63 after the first injection, vaccine and placebo recipients gave samples. A remark on this clone: Its target is unknown.

This TCR was sampled from a person between 18 and 65 years old who received the Ad26.COV2.S COVID-19 vaccine or a placebo. The sequencing used peripheral blood, collected in a trial of Ad26.COV2.S vaccine versus placebo. This chain joins TRBV5-1 and TRBJ2-3; perhaps TRBD1 as D (9 bases). CDR3 coding DNA: TGCGCCAGCACCCATATAGCGGGACAGGGTGGAGATACGCAGTATTTT. Its translation is CASTHIAGQGGDTQYF.